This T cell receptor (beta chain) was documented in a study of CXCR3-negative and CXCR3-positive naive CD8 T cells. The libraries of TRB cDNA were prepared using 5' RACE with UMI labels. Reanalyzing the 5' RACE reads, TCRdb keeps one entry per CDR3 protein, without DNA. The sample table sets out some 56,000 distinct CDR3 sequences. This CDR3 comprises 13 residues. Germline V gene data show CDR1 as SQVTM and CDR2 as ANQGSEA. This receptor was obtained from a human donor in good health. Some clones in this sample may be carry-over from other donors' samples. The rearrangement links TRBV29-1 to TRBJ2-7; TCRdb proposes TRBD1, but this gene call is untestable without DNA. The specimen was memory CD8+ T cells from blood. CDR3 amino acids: CSAGWDSGNEQYF.